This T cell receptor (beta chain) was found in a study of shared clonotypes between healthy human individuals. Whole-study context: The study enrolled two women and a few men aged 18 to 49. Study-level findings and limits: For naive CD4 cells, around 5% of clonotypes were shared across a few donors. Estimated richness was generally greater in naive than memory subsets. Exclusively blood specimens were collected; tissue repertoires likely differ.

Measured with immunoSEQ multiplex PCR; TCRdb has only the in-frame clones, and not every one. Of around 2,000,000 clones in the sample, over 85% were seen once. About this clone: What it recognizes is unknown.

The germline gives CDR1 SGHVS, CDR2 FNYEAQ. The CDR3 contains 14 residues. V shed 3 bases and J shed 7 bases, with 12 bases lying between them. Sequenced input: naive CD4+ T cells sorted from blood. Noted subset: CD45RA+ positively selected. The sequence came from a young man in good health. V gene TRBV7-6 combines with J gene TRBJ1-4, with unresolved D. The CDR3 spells CASSLQEWGEKLFF. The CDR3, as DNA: TGTGCCAGCAGCTTGCAGGAGTGGGGTGAAAAACTGTTTTTT.